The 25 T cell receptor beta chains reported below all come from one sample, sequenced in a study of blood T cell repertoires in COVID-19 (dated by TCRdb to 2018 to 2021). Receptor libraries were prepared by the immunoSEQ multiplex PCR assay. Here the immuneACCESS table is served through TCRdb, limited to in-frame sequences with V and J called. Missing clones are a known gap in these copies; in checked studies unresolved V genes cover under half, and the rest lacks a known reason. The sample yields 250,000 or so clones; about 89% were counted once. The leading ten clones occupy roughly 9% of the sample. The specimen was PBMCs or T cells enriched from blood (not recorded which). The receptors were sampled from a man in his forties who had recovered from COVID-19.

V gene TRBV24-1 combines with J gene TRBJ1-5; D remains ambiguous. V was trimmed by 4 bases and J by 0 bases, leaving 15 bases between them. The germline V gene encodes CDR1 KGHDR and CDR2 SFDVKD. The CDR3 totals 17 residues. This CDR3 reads CATSDPRLPYSNQPQHF. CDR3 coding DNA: TGTGCCACCAGTGACCCAAGATTGCCCTATAGCAATCAGCCCCAGCATTTT.

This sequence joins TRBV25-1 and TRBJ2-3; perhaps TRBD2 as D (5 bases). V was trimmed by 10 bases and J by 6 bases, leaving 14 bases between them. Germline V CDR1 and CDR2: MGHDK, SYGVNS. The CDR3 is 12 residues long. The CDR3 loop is CAISKGGDTQYF. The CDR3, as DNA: TGTGCCATATCAAAAGGCGGGGATACGCAGTATTTT.

The CDR3 DNA reads TGTGCCAGCAGCTCACCTCTGGCAGGGTACGGCGGAAACACCATATATTTT. Encoded protein: CASSSPLAGYGGNTIYF. The V gene is TRBV11-2, the J gene TRBJ1-3; a possible D gene is TRBD1 (5 bases). CDR1 and CDR2 (germline): SGHAT, FQNNGV. The ends were cut back, 4 bases at V and 4 bases at J, with 20 bases in the middle. CDR3 size: 17 residues.

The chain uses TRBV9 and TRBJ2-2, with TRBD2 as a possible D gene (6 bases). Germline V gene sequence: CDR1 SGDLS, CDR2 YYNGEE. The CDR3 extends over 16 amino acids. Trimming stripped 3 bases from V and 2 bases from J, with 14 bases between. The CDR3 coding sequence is TGTGCCAGCAGCGCTCGGGTAGCGGCCAACACCGGGGAGCTGTTTTTT. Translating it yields CASSARVAANTGELFF.

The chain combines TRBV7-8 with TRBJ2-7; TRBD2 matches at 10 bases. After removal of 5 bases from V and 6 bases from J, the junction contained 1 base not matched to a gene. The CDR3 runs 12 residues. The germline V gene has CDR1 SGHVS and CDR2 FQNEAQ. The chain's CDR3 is CASSRLAGEQYF. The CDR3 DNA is TGTGCCAGCAGCAGACTAGCGGGCGAGCAGTACTTC.

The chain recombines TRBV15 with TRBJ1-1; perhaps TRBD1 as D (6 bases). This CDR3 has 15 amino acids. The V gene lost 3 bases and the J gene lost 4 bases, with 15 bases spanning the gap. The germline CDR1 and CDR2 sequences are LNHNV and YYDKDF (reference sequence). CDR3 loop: CATSRGDRRTTEAFF. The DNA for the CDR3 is TGTGCCACCAGCAGGGGAGACAGGAGGACCACTGAAGCTTTCTTT.

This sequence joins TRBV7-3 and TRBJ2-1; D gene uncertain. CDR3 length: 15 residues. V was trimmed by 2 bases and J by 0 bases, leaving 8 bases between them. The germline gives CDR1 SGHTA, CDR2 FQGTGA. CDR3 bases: TGTGCCAGCAGCTTACTGCCAGACTCCTACAATGAGCAGTTCTTC. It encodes CASSLLPDSYNEQFF.

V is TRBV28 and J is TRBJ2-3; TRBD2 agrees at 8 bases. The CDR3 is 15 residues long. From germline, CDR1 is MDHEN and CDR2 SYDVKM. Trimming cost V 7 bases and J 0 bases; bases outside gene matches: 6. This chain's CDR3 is CASTREARSTDTQYF. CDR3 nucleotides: TGTGCCAGCACGCGGGAGGCCCGAAGCACAGATACGCAGTATTTT.

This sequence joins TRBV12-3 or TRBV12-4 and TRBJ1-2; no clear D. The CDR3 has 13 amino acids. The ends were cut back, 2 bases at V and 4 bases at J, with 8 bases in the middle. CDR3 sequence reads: CASSLRRSYGYTF. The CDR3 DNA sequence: TGTGCCAGCAGTTTAAGACGGAGCTATGGCTACACCTTC.

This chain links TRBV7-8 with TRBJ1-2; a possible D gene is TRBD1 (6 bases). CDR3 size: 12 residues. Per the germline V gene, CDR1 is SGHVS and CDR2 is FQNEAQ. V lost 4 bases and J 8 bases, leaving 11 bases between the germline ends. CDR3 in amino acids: CASSSGEKGYTF. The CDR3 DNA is TGTGCCAGCAGCTCAGGGGAGAAAGGCTACACCTTC.

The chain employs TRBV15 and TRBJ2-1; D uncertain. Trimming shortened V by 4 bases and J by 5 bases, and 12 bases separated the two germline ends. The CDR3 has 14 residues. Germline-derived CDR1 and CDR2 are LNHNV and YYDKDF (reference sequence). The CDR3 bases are TGTGCCACCAGCATCTCAGGCAGCCACAATGAGCAGTTCTTC. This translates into CATSISGSHNEQFF.

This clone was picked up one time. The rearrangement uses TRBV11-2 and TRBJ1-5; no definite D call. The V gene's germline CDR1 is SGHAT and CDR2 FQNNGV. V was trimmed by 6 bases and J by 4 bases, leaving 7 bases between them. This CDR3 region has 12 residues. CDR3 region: CASSSQNQPQHF. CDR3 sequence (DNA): TGTGCCAGCAGTTCCCAAAATCAGCCCCAGCATTTT.

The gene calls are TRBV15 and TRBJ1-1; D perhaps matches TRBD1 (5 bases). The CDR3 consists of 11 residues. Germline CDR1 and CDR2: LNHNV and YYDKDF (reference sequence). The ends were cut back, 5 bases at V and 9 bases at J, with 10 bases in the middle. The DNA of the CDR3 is TGTGCCACCAGCTGGGGCATAAAAGCTTTCTTT. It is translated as CATSWGIKAFF.

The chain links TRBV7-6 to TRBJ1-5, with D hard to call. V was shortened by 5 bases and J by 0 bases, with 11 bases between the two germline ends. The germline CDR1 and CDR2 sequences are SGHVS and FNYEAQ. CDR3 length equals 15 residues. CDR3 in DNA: TGTGCCAGCAGCGCATTCCAGAATAGCAATCAGCCCCAGCATTTT. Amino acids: CASSAFQNSNQPQHF.

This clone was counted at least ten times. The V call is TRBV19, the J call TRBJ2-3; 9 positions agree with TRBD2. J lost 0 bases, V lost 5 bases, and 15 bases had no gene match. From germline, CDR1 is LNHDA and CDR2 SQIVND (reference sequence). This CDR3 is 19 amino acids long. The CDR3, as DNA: TGTGCCAGTAGTGGCTCTGGCGGGGGGGGCCATCCTAGCACAGATACGCAGTATTTT. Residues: CASSGSGGGGHPSTDTQYF.

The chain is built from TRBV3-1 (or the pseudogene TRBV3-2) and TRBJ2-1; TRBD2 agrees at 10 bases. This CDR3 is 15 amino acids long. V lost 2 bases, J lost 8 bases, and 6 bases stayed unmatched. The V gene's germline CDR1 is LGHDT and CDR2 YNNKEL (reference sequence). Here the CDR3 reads CASSQSSGGGYEQFF. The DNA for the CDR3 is TGTGCCAGCAGCCAATCCAGCGGGGGGGGTTATGAGCAGTTCTTC.

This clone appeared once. The CDR3 coding sequence is TGTGCCAGCAGCCAAGTAGGGGCCTACAATGAGCAGTTCTTC. Protein product: CASSQVGAYNEQFF. This chain joins TRBV3-1 (or the pseudogene TRBV3-2) and TRBJ2-1; maybe TRBD1 (5 bases). Per the germline V gene, CDR1 is LGHDT and CDR2 is YNNKEL (reference sequence). Trimming took off 1 base at V and 2 bases at J, with 6 bases between the two ends. There are 14 residues in the CDR3.

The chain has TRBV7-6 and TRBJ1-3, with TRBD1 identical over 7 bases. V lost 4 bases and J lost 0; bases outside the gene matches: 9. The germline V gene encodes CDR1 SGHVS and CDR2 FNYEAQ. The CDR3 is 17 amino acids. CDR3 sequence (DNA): TGTGCCAGCAGCTACGAGCGACAGGGTCACTCTGGAAACACCATATATTTT. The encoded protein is CASSYERQGHSGNTIYF.

The CDR3: CASSLLAGGVQETQYF. CDR3 coding DNA: TGTGCCAGCAGCTTACTAGCGGGAGGGGTCCAAGAGACCCAGTACTTC. This chain joins TRBV5-6 and TRBJ2-5; 13 bases map to TRBD2. The ends lost 2 bases at V and 1 base at J; junction bases unmatched: 2. This CDR3 contains 16 residues. The germline gives CDR1 SGHDT, CDR2 YYEEEE.

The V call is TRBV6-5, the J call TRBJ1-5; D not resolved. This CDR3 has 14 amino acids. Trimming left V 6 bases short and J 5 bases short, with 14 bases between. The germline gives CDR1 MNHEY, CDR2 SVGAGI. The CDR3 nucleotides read TGTGCCAGCAGACCCGGGTCCAATTATCAGCCCCAGCATTTT. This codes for CASRPGSNYQPQHF.

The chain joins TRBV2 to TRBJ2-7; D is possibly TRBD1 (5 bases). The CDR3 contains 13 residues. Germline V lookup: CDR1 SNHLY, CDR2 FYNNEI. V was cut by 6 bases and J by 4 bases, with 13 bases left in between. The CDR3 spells CASRAGNGYEQYF. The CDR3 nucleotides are TGTGCCAGCAGGGCAGGGAATGGGTACGAGCAGTACTTC.

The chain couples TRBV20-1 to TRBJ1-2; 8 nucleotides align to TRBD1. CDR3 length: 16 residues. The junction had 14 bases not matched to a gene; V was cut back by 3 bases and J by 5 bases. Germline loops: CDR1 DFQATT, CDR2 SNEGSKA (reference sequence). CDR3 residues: CSASHRGKGFTYGYTF. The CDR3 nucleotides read TGCAGTGCTAGTCACAGGGGGAAGGGGTTTACTTATGGCTACACCTTC.

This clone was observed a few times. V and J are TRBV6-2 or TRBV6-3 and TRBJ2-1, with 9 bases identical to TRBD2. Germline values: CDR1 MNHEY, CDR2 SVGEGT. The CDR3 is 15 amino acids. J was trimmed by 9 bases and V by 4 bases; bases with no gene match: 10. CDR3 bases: TGTGCCAGCAGTTGGACTAGCGAAGGATTTGGTGAGCAGTTCTTC. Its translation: CASSWTSEGFGEQFF.

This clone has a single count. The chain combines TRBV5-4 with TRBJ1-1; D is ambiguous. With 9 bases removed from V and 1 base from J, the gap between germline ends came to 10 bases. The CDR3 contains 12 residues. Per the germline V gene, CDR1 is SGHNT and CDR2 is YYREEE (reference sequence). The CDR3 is CATGRGNTEAFF. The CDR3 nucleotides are TGTGCCACTGGTCGGGGGAACACTGAAGCTTTCTTT.

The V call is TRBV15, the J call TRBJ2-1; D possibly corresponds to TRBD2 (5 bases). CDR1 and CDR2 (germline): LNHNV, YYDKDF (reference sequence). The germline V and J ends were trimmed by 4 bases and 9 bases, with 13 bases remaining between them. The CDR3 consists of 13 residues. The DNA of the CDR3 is TGTGCCACCAGCACCCGTAGCGTGATTGAGCAGTTCTTC. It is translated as CATSTRSVIEQFF.